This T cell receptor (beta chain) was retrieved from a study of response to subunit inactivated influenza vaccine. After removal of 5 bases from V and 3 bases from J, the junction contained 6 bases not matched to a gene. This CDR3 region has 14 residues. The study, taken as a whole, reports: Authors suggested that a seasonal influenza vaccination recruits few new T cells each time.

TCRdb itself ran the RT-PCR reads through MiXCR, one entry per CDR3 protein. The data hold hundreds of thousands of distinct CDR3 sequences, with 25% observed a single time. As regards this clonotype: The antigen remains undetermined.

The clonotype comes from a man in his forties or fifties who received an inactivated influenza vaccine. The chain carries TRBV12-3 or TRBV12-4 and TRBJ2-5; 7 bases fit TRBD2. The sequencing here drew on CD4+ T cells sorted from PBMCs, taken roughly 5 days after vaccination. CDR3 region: CASSPWGGEETQYF. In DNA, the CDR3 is TGTGCCAGCAGTCCCTGGGGAGGGGAAGAGACCCAGTACTTC.